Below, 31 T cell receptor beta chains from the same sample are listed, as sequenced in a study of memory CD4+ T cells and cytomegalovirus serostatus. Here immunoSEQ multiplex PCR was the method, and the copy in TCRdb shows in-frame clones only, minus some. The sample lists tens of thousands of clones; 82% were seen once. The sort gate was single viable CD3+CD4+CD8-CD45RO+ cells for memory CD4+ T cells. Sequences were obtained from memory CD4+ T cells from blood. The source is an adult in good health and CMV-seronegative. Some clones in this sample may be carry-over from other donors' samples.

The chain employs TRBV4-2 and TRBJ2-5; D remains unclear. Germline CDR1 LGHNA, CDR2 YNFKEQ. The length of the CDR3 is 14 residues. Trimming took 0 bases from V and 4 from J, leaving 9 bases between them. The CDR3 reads CASSQDEARETQYF. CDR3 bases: TGTGCCAGCAGCCAAGATGAGGCCAGAGAGACCCAGTACTTC.

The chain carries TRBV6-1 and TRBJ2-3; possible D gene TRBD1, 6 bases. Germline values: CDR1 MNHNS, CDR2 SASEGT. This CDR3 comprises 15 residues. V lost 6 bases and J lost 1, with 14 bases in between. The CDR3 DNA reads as TGTGCCAGCAGCTTCAGGGGAAGCGGCACAGATACGCAGTATTTT. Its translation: CASSFRGSGTDTQYF.

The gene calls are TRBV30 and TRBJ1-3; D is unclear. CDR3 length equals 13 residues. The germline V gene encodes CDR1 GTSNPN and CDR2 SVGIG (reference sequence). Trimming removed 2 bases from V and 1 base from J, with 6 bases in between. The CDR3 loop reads CAWSNGSGNTIYF. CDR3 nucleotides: TGTGCCTGGAGTAATGGGTCTGGAAACACCATATATTTT. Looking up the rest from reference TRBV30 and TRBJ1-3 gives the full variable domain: SQTIHQWPATLVQPVGSPLSLECTVEGTSNPNLYWYRQAAGRGLQLLFYSVGIGQISSEVPQNLSASRPQDRQFILSSKKLLLSDSGFYLCAWSNGSGNTIYFGEGSWLTVV.

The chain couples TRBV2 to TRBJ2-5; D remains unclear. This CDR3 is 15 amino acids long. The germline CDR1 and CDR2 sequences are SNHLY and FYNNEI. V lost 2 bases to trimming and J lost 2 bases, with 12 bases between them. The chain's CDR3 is CASSERRRRQETQYF. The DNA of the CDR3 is TGTGCCAGCAGTGAACGGAGACGGCGACAAGAGACCCAGTACTTC.

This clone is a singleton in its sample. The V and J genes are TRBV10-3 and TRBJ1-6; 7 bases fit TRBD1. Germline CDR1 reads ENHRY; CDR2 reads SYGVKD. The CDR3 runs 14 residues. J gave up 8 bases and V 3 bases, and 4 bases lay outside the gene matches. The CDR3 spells CAISEAQGDSPLHF. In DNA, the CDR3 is TGTGCCATCAGTGAAGCGCAGGGGGATTCACCCCTCCACTTT.

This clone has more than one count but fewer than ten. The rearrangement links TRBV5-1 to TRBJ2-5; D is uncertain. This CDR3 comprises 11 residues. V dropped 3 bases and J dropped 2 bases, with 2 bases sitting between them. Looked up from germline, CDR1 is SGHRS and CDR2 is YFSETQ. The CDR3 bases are TGCGCCAGCAGCTCACAAGAGACCCAGTACTTC. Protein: CASSSQETQYF. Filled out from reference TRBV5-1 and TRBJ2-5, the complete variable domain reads KAGVTQTPRYLIKTRGQQVTLSCSPISGHRSVSWYQQTPGQGLQFLFEYFSETQRNKGNFPGRFSGRQFSNSRSEMNVSTLELGDSALYLCASSSQETQYFGPGTRLLVL.

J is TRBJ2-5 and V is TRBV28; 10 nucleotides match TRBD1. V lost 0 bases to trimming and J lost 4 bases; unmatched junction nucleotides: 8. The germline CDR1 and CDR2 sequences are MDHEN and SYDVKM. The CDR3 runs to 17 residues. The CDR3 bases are TGTGCCAGCAGTTTATGGGGGACAGGGGTTTTGGGAGAGACCCAGTACTTC. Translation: CASSLWGTGVLGETQYF. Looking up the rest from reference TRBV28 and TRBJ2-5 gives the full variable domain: DVKVTQSSRYLVKRTGEKVFLECVQDMDHENMFWYRQDPGLGLRLIYFSYDVKMKEKGDIPEGYSVSREKKERFSLILESASTNQTSMYLCASSLWGTGVLGETQYFGPGTRLLVL.

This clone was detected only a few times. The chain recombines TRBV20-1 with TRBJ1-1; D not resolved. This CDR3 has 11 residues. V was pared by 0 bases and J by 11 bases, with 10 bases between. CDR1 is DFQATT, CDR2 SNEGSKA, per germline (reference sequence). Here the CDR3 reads CSARDMVRAFF. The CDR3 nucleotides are TGCAGTGCTAGAGATATGGTGAGGGCTTTCTTT.

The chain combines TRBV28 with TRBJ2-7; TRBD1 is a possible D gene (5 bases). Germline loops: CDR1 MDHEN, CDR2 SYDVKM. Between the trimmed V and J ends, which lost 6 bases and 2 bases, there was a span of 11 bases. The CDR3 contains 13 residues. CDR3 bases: TGTGCCAGCAGGTCGACAGACACCTACGAGCAGTACTTC. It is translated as CASRSTDTYEQYF.

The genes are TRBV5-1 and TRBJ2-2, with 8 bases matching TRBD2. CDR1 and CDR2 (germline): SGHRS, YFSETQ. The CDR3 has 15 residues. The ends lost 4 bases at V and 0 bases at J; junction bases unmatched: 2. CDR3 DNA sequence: TGCGCCAGCAGCACGGGACTAGCGAACACCGGGGAGCTGTTTTTT. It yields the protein CASSTGLANTGELFF.

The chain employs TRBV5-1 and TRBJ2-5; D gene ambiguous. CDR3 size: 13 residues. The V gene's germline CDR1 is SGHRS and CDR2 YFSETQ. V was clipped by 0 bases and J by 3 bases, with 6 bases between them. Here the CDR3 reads CASSLAPKETQYF. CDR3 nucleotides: TGCGCCAGCAGCTTGGCCCCAAAAGAGACCCAGTACTTC.

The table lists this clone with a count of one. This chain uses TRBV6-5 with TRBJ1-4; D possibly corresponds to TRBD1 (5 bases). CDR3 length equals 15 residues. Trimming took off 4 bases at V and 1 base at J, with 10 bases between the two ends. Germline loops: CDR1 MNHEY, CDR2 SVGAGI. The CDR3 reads CASSLFGGTNEKLFF. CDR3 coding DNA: TGTGCCAGCAGTTTGTTCGGGGGAACTAATGAAAAACTGTTTTTT.

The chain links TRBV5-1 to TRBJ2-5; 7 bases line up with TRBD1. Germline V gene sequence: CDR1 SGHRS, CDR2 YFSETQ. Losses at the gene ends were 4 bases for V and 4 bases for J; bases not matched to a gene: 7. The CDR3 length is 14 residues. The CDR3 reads CASSVGQRAETQYF. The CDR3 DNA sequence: TGCGCCAGCAGCGTGGGACAGAGGGCAGAGACCCAGTACTTC.

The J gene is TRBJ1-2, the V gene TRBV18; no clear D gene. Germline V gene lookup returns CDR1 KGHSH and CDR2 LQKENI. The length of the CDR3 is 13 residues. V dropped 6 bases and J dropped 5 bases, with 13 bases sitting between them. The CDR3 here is CASSTNEEYGYTF. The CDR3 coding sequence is TGTGCCAGCTCTACCAATGAGGAATATGGCTACACCTTC.

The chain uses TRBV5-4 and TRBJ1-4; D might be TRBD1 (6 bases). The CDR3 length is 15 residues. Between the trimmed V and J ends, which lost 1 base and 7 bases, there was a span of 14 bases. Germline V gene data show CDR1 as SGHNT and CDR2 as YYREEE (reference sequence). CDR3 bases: TGTGCCAGCAGCTTGTATAACCGGGGGGCTGAAAAACTGTTTTTT. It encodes CASSLYNRGAEKLFF.

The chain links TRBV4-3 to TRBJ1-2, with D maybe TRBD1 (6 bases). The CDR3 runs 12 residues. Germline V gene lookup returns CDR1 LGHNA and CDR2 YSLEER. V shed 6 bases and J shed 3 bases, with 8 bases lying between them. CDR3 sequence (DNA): TGCGCCAGCAGGGCAGGGGACTATGGCTACACCTTC. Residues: CASRAGDYGYTF.

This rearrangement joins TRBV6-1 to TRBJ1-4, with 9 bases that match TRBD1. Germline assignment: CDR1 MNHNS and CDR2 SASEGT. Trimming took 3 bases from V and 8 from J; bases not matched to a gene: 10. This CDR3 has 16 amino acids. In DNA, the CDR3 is TGTGCCAGCAGTGACGGGTCCGGGACAGGGAAGGAAAAACTGTTTTTT. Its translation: CASSDGSGTGKEKLFF.

The CDR3 DNA reads TGTGCCATCGGCCGGGACACCTCCACAGATACGCAGTATTTT. Its translation: CAIGRDTSTDTQYF. The V call is TRBV10-3, the J call TRBJ2-3; D is possibly TRBD1 (6 bases). This CDR3 comprises 14 residues. Germline V gene sequence: CDR1 ENHRY, CDR2 SYGVKD. Trimming left V 8 bases short and J 2 bases short, with 14 bases between.

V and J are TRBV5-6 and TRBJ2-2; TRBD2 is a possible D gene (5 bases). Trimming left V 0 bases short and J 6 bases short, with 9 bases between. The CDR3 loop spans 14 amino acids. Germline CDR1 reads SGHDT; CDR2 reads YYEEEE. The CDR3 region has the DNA TGTGCCAGCAGCTTGGTGGCGGGTTCCGGGGAGCTGTTTTTT. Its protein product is CASSLVAGSGELFF. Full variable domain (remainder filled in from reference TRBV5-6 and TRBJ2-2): DAGVTQSPTHLIKTRGQQVTLRCSPKSGHDTVSWYQQALGQGPQFIFQYYEEEERQRGNFPDRFSGHQFPNYSSELNVNALLLGDSALYLCASSLVAGSGELFFGEGSRLTVL.

The CDR3 spells CASSPTSPGEQFF. The CDR3 nucleotides are TGTGCCAGCTCACCGACTAGCCCGGGGGAGCAGTTCTTC. The J gene is TRBJ2-1, the V gene TRBV18; TRBD2 agrees at 7 bases. The CDR3 length is 13 residues. With 3 bases clipped from V and 10 bases from J, the junction kept 6 bases outside the gene matches. Germline V gene sequence: CDR1 KGHSH, CDR2 LQKENI.

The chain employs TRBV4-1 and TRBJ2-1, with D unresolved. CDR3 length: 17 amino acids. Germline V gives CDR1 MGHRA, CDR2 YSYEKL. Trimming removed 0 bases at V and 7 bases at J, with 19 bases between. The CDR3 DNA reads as TGCGCCAGCAGCCAAGATTTGCGGCCCCGAGTGGGGAATGAGCAGTTCTTC. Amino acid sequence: CASSQDLRPRVGNEQFF.

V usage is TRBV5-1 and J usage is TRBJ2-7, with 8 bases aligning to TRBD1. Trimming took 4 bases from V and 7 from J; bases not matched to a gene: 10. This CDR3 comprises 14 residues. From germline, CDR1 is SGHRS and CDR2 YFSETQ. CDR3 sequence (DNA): TGCGCCAGCAGCCAACCAGGACAGGGCGGAGAGCAGTACTTC. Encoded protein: CASSQPGQGGEQYF.

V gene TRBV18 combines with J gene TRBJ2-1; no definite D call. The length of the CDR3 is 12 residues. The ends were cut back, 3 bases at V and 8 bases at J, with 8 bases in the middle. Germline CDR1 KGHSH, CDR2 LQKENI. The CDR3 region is CASSPNRDEQFF. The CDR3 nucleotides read TGTGCCAGCTCACCGAACCGAGATGAGCAGTTCTTC.

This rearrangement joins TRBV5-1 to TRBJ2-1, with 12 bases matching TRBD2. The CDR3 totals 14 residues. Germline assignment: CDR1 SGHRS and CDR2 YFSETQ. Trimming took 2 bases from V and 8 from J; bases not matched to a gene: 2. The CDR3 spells CASSLLAGGDEQFF. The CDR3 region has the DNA TGCGCCAGCAGCTTACTAGCGGGAGGCGATGAGCAGTTCTTC.

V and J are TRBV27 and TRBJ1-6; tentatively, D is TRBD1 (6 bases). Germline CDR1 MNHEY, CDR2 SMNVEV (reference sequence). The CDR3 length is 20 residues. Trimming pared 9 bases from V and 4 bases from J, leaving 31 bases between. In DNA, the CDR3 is TGTGCCAGGACCCAATCTTGGGGGGGCGACCAAGACTTTTATAATTCACCCCTCCACTTT. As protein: CARTQSWGGDQDFYNSPLHF.

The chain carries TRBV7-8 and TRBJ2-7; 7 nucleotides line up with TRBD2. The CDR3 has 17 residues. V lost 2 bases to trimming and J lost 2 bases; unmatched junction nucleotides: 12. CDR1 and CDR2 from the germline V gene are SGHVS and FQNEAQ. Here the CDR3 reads CASSLSALGRGTYEQYF. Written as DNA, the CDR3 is TGTGCCAGCAGCTTATCGGCCCTGGGGCGGGGGACCTACGAGCAGTACTTC.

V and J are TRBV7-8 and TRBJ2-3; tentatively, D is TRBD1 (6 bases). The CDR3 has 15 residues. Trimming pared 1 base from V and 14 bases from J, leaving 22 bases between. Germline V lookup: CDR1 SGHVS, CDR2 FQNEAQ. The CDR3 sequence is CASSLGTRIRGQTYF. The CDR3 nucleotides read TGTGCCAGCAGCTTAGGTACTAGGATTCGGGGACAAACGTATTTT.

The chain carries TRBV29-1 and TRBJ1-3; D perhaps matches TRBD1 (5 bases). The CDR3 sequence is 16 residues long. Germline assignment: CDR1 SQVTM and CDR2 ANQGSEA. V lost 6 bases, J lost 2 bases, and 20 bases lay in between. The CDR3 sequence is CSVGGLVRGAGNTIYF. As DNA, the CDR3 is TGCAGCGTCGGGGGTCTGGTTCGAGGGGCTGGAAACACCATATATTTT.

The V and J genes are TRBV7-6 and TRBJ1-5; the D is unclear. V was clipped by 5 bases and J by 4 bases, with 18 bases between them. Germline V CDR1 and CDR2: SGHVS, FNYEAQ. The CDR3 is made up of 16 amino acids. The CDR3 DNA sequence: TGTGCCAGCAGCCCCCTGAAGGGTACCGGGAATCAGCCCCAGCATTTT. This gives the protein CASSPLKGTGNQPQHF.

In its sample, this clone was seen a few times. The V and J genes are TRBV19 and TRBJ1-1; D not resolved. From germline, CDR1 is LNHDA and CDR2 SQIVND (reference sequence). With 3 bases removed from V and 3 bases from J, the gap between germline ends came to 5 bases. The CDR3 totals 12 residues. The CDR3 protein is CASSMVHTEAFF. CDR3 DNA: TGTGCCAGTAGTATGGTGCACACTGAAGCTTTCTTT.

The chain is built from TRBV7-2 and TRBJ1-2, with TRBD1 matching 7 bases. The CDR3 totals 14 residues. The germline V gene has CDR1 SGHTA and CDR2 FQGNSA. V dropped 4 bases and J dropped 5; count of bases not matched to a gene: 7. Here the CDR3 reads CASSSPQGRYGYTF. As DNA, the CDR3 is TGTGCCAGCAGCTCTCCACAGGGGAGGTATGGCTACACCTTC. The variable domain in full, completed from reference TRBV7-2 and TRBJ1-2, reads GAGVSQSPSNKVTEKGKDVELRCDPISGHTALYWYRQSLGQGLEFLIYFQGNSAPDKSGLPSDRFSAERTGGSVSTLTIQRTQQEDSAVYLCASSSPQGRYGYTFGSGTRLTVV.